These 15 T cell receptor beta chains were all obtained from the same sample, sequenced in a study of neoadjuvant anti-PD-1 for oral cavity cancer. As for time point: after neoadjuvant nivolumab, at surgical resection. Sequencing was performed with immunoSEQ multiplex PCR; in TCRdb, only in-frame clones are kept and a portion is missing. The sample carries roughly 14,000 clones, 75% recorded once. Material: PBMCs, obtained after nivolumab (anti-PD-1) treatment. The receptors originated from a person aged 35 to 85 with oral cavity squamous cell carcinoma.

V gene TRBV5-1 combines with J gene TRBJ1-3; the D is unclear. Per germline, CDR1 SGHRS and CDR2 YFSETQ. The CDR3 sequence is 16 residues long. Between the trimmed V and J ends, which lost 0 bases and 3 bases, there was a span of 13 bases. CDR3 in amino acids: CASSLAGVKYGNTIYF. CDR3 DNA sequence: TGCGCCAGCAGCTTGGCCGGGGTGAAGTATGGAAACACCATATATTTT.

J is TRBJ2-5 and V is TRBV19, with D possibly being TRBD1 (6 bases). V was pared by 7 bases and J by 3 bases, with 15 bases between. This CDR3 is 14 amino acids long. Germline-derived CDR1 and CDR2 are LNHDA and SQIVND (reference sequence). Here the CDR3 DNA reads TGTGCCAGTAACGAGGGACACGACAAAGAGACCCAGTACTTC. Its translation: CASNEGHDKETQYF.

The CDR3 here is CASSVDSGIALPETQYF. The CDR3 region has the DNA TGTGCCAGCAGCGTAGACTCTGGAATAGCGTTGCCAGAGACCCAGTACTTC. This chain uses TRBV9 with TRBJ2-5; possible D gene TRBD2, 5 bases. Trimming left V 0 bases short and J 4 bases short, with 19 bases between. CDR3 length: 17 amino acids. CDR1 is SGDLS and CDR2 is YYNGEE in the germline V gene.

This chain links TRBV27 with TRBJ2-7, with 15 bases identical to TRBD2. Germline V gene data show CDR1 as MNHEY and CDR2 as SMNVEV (reference sequence). The CDR3 length is 14 residues. V shed 6 bases, J shed 3 bases, and the junction held 0 bases outside the gene matches. The CDR3 is CASRGLAGGYEQYF. The CDR3 DNA follows: TGTGCCAGCAGGGGACTAGCGGGAGGCTACGAGCAGTACTTC.

A note on this clone: This sample includes further DNA sequences coding for the same CDR3. The V call is TRBV27, the J call TRBJ2-7, with D possibly being TRBD1 or TRBD2 (5 bases each). V lost 0 bases to trimming and J lost 0 bases, with 9 bases between them. Germline assignment: CDR1 MNHEY and CDR2 SMNVEV (reference sequence). The CDR3 is made up of 15 amino acids. The CDR3: CASSLSGDASYEQYF. The CDR3, as DNA: TGTGCCAGCAGTTTATCCGGGGACGCCTCCTACGAGCAGTACTTC.

The genes are TRBV11-1 and TRBJ1-1; D not certain. There are 12 residues in the CDR3. From germline, CDR1 is SGHAT and CDR2 FQDESV (reference sequence). Trimming cost V 5 bases and J 5 bases, with 9 bases left between them. CDR3 coding DNA: TGTGCCAGCAGCCCGACGGGAACTGAAGCTTTCTTT. It codes for CASSPTGTEAFF.

This chain connects TRBV7-9 to TRBJ1-4; 10 bases agree with TRBD1. In germline, CDR1 is SEHNR, CDR2 FQNEAQ (reference sequence). The CDR3 sequence is 15 residues long. Losses at the gene ends were 0 bases for V and 7 bases for J; bases not matched to a gene: 2. CDR3: CASSLATGGSEKLFF. The CDR3 DNA reads TGTGCCAGCAGCTTAGCGACAGGGGGCAGTGAAAAACTGTTTTTT. The full variable domain, completed using reference TRBV7-9 and TRBJ1-4, is DTGVSQNPRHKITKRGQNVTFRCDPISEHNRLYWYRQTLGQGPEFLTYFQNEAQLEKSRLLSDRFSAERPKGSFSTLEIQRTEQGDSAMYLCASSLATGGSEKLFFGSGTQLSVL.

In its sample, this clone was seen a few times. CDR3 sequence reads: CASSFSGGTGELFF. The CDR3 DNA reads as TGCGCCAGCAGCTTTAGCGGGGGCACCGGGGAGCTGTTTTTT. The chain combines TRBV5-1 with TRBJ2-2; TRBD2 matches 9 bases. J lost 4 bases, V lost 2 bases, and 0 bases had no gene match. The CDR3 runs to 14 residues. Germline assignment: CDR1 SGHRS and CDR2 YFSETQ.

The chain carries TRBV7-9 and TRBJ2-7; the match to TRBD2 covers 13 bases. CDR1 SEHNR and CDR2 FQNEAQ come from the germline V gene (reference sequence). The CDR3 sequence is 17 residues long. J lost 3 bases, V lost 3 bases, and 8 bases had no gene match. This CDR3 reads CASSFSGLAGLYYEQYF. The CDR3 nucleotides read TGTGCCAGCAGCTTCTCGGGACTAGCGGGGTTATACTACGAGCAGTACTTC.

This clone was seen a single time. The V gene is TRBV5-4, the J gene TRBJ2-7; 9 bases align to TRBD1. Trimming took 3 bases from V and 4 from J; bases not matched to a gene: 8. This CDR3 spans 15 amino acids. From germline, CDR1 is SGHNT and CDR2 YYREEE (reference sequence). The CDR3 spells CASSSSDRGPYEQYF. CDR3 nucleotide sequence: TGTGCCAGCAGCTCTTCGGACAGGGGTCCATACGAGCAGTACTTC.

The chain links TRBV2 to TRBJ1-2; possibly TRBD1 for D (6 bases). The CDR3 extends over 13 amino acids. V was clipped by 6 bases and J by 8 bases, with 16 bases between them. CDR1 is SNHLY and CDR2 is FYNNEI in the germline V gene. The CDR3 coding sequence is TGTGCCAGCAGCCTTCTGGGGGGCGAGGGCTACACCTTC. Amino acids: CASSLLGGEGYTF.

V is TRBV21-1 and J is TRBJ1-2; the table assigns TRBD1, which was not confirmed against the DNA. TRBV21-1 has pseudogene status. This CDR3 comprises 12 residues. CDR3 DNA sequence: TGTGCCAGCAGTTGGCAGTTATATGGCTACACCTTC. Amino acid sequence: CASSWQLYGYTF.

In its sample, this clone was seen a few times. This chain connects TRBV7-9 to TRBJ1-5; D remains unclear. Between the trimmed V and J ends, which lost 5 bases and 4 bases, there was a span of 9 bases. The CDR3 has 13 residues. Germline values: CDR1 SEHNR, CDR2 FQNEAQ (reference sequence). The CDR3: CASSAGPNQPQHF. CDR3 sequence (DNA): TGTGCCAGCAGCGCCGGGCCGAATCAGCCCCAGCATTTT.

The chain combines TRBV27 with TRBJ2-7; TRBD2 aligns across 7 bases. This CDR3 region has 15 residues. Germline trimming cut 3 bases from V and 5 bases from J; bases unmatched to any gene: 10. In germline, CDR1 is MNHEY, CDR2 SMNVEV (reference sequence). The CDR3 sequence: CASSFFAGVSHEQYF. CDR3 nucleotide sequence: TGTGCCAGCAGTTTTTTCGCGGGAGTTTCCCACGAGCAGTACTTC.

The V and J genes are TRBV4-1 and TRBJ1-1; tentatively, D is TRBD1 (5 bases). The V end was cut by 2 bases, the J end by 4 bases, with 11 bases between. CDR1 MGHRA and CDR2 YSYEKL come from the germline V gene. The CDR3 sequence is 14 residues long. CDR3 loop: CASSQWQGSTEAFF. The CDR3 region has the DNA TGCGCCAGCAGCCAATGGCAGGGTAGCACTGAAGCTTTCTTT.